The source of this TCR beta chain is a study of neurological immune-mediated disorders. Study results and limitations: HTLV-1-associated myelopathy had the most TCR clonal expansion, whereas multiple sclerosis had the least (lower than in healthy controls).

This clonotype was detected a few times. Its antigen remains unknown. TCRdb processed the 5' RACE reads anew with MiXCR; each CDR3 protein has one entry. The data contain about 120,000 distinct CDR3 sequences, approximately 3.2% of them singletons. Preparation of the unsorted libraries drew on 2 million PBMCs stored at -80 C. V was pared by 9 bases and J by 0 bases, with 14 bases between. The CDR3 sequence is 14 residues long. From germline, CDR1 is MNHNY and CDR2 SVGAGI (reference sequence). Sample: PBMCs. The V gene is TRBV6-6, the J gene TRBJ1-2; tentative D call: TRBD1 (6 bases). This receptor was identified in a woman aged 25 to 45 with multiple sclerosis. For the CDR3, the DNA is TGTGCCAGTACAGACAGGACAGCTAACTATGGCTACACCTTC. Translation: CASTDRTANYGYTF.